The sample holds a few counts of the clone carrying this T cell receptor (beta chain). What it binds is not known. Then a second PCR, running about 6 to 11 cycles, was carried out with a sample-barcoded 5' primer and a J-beta primer mix. TCRdb ran MiXCR on the 5' RACE reads and lists one entry per CDR3 protein. The data show more than 900,000 distinct CDR3 sequences, almost 30% seen once. This sample stems from a study of blood T cells in healthy people across ages. Study-level results: Age showed a roughly linear inverse relationship with TCR beta diversity per million T cells.

With 7 bases removed from V and 6 bases from J, the gap between germline ends came to 18 bases. The CDR3 has 15 amino acids. Donors were systemically healthy Caucasian individuals from Russia aged about 6 to 100 years. These data also featured in a second study, about T cells of mothers and their children. That source notes: Primer M1S, used in the second PCR, introduced sample barcodes and 2-4 random nucleotides.

V is TRBV12-3 or TRBV12-4 and J is TRBJ2-2, with D tentatively TRBD1 (7 bases). The TCR sequence derives from a woman aged 40 to 49 in good health. Input material: blood. DNA for the CDR3: TGTGCCAGCAAAAGCAGGGGGGCTGCCCCCGGGGAGCTGTTTTTT. Translation: CASKSRGAAPGELFF.